One and the same sample provided the 17 T cell receptor beta chains below, sequenced in a study of cytomegalovirus exposure and HLA in healthy donors. The study ran its PCR with 60 Vbeta and 13 Jbeta primers. Assay used: immunoSEQ multiplex PCR; TCRdb lists only in-frame clones, some missing. The repertoire includes roughly 150,000 clones, roughly 77% of them detected once, and 2.2% sits in the top ten. The sequenced sample consisted of PBMCs. The receptor source for this set is a man in his fifties or sixties in good health and CMV-seropositive.

V is TRBV4-1 and J is TRBJ2-1; D possibly corresponds to TRBD2 (6 bases). This CDR3 comprises 14 residues. The V end was cut by 2 bases, the J end by 6 bases, with 11 bases between. CDR1 is MGHRA and CDR2 is YSYEKL in the germline V gene. CDR3 loop: CASSQSAAGNEQFF. Written as DNA, the CDR3 is TGCGCCAGCAGCCAATCAGCAGCGGGCAATGAGCAGTTCTTC.

The V gene is TRBV2, the J gene TRBJ1-6; maybe TRBD1 (5 bases). The germline CDR1 and CDR2 sequences are SNHLY and FYNNEI. V lost 3 bases to trimming and J lost 1 base, with 10 bases between them. CDR3 length: 16 amino acids. CDR3 loop: CASSEGQGSYNSPLHF. The CDR3 coding sequence is TGTGCCAGCAGTGAGGGGCAAGGGTCCTATAATTCACCCCTCCACTTT.

This chain uses TRBV7-2 with TRBJ2-7, with TRBD1 matching over 8 bases. Looked up from germline, CDR1 is SGHTA and CDR2 is FQGNSA. Trimming removed 3 bases from V and 2 bases from J; junction bases left unmatched: 3. The CDR3 extends over 14 amino acids. Written as DNA, the CDR3 is TGTGCCAGCAGCTTGACGACAGGGGCCTACGAGCAGTACTTC. This sequence encodes CASSLTTGAYEQYF.

Judged by abundance, this clone is medium-sized. An end of the junction differs from the germline gene, which may be a read error. The chain is built from TRBV7-7 and TRBJ2-1; 9 nucleotides line up with TRBD2. CDR1 SSHAT and CDR2 FNYEAQ come from the germline V gene (reference sequence). The CDR3 is 16 residues long. The CDR3 is CASSPGRASGAREQFF. Written as DNA, the CDR3 is TGTGCTAGCAGCCCGGGGAGGGCTAGCGGGGCGAGGGAGCAGTTCTTC.

The CDR3 DNA follows: TGTGCCAGCAGTGAATCCGTAGTGGGGCAGGGTAGGAACGAGCAGTACTTC. This codes for CASSESVVGQGRNEQYF. The chain combines TRBV25-1 with TRBJ2-7; the D gene is possibly TRBD1 (5 bases). CDR1 and CDR2 (germline): MGHDK, SYGVNS. Between the trimmed V and J ends, which lost 1 base and 5 bases, there was a span of 21 bases. The CDR3 covers 17 residues.

CDR3 amino acids: CASSGRRHSGNTIYF. As DNA, the CDR3 is TGTGCCAGCAGTGGTCGCAGACACTCTGGAAACACCATATATTTT. This chain uses TRBV6-5 with TRBJ1-3; no definite D call. The CDR3 length is 15 residues. V shed 5 bases and J shed 0 bases, with 11 bases lying between them. Germline V CDR1 and CDR2: MNHEY, SVGAGI.

On this clone: The identical CDR3 is also encoded by other nucleotide sequences in the sample. The V gene is TRBV7-8, the J gene TRBJ2-7; D call uncertain. Germline values: CDR1 SGHVS, CDR2 FQNEAQ. V was shortened by 1 base and J by 10 bases, with 11 bases between the two germline ends. This CDR3 is 12 amino acids long. The DNA for the CDR3 is TGTGCCAGCAGCTTAGTGCGGTATGGACAGTACTTC. The encoded protein is CASSLVRYGQYF.

The rearrangement uses TRBV7-8 and TRBJ2-3; TRBD1 agrees at 7 bases. CDR1 and CDR2 (germline): SGHVS, FQNEAQ. The ends lost 6 bases at V and 4 bases at J; junction bases unmatched: 7. The CDR3 is made up of 14 amino acids. CDR3 nucleotide sequence: TGTGCCAGCAGAGAAGGGACAGCCGCAGATACGCAGTATTTT. It specifies CASREGTAADTQYF.

The chain joins TRBV5-1 to TRBJ2-5, with D possibly matching TRBD2 (5 bases). Trimming pared 0 bases from V and 0 bases from J, leaving 9 bases between. Per the germline V gene, CDR1 is SGHRS and CDR2 is YFSETQ. The CDR3 spans 15 residues. The CDR3 sequence is CASSLGGGYQETQYF. The CDR3 bases are TGCGCCAGCAGCTTGGGTGGCGGGTACCAAGAGACCCAGTACTTC.

This sequence joins TRBV4-1 and TRBJ2-1, with a possible D match to TRBD2 (6 bases). Looked up from germline, CDR1 is MGHRA and CDR2 is YSYEKL. CDR3 length equals 16 residues. V lost 2 bases to trimming and J lost 2 bases, with 13 bases between them. CDR3 DNA: TGCGCCAGCAGCCAAACCGGGACTGCTGCCTACAATGAGCAGTTCTTC. Its protein product is CASSQTGTAAYNEQFF.

As regards this clone: This sample also contains other DNA sequences that code for the same CDR3. The genes are TRBV11-2 and TRBJ1-6; D is unresolved. Between the trimmed V and J ends, which lost 0 bases and 8 bases, there was a span of 8 bases. CDR1 is SGHAT and CDR2 is FQNNGV in the germline V gene. This CDR3 contains 14 residues. The CDR3 coding sequence is TGTGCCAGCAGCTTAGATTTGGGCGATTCACCCCTCCACTTT. Amino acid sequence: CASSLDLGDSPLHF.

The chain uses TRBV5-4 and TRBJ2-7, with 11 positions matching TRBD1. The length of the CDR3 is 14 residues. Per the germline V gene, CDR1 is SGHNT and CDR2 is YYREEE (reference sequence). V shed 4 bases, J shed 4 bases, and the junction held 4 bases outside the gene matches. The CDR3 DNA sequence: TGTGCCAGCAGCGCGGGACAGGGGGAGTACGAGCAGTACTTC. Its translation: CASSAGQGEYEQYF. The entire variable domain, with the rest obtained from reference TRBV5-4 and TRBJ2-7, is as follows: ETGVTQSPTHLIKTRGQQVTLRCSSQSGHNTVSWYQQALGQGPQFIFQYYREEENGRGNFPPRFSGLQFPNYSSELNVNALELDDSALYLCASSAGQGEYEQYFGPGTRLTVT.

The chain links TRBV2 to TRBJ1-1, with 7 nucleotides matching TRBD1. This CDR3 spans 18 amino acids. The V segment lost 4 bases and the J segment 0 bases; nucleotides outside the gene matches: 14. CDR1 is SNHLY, CDR2 FYNNEI, per germline. The CDR3 protein is CASSVEVRGVSMNTEAFF. The CDR3 DNA sequence: TGTGCCAGCAGTGTAGAGGTCAGGGGGGTGAGCATGAACACTGAAGCTTTCTTT.

This clone has just one count. This chain joins TRBV5-4 and TRBJ1-1, with a tentative D call TRBD1 (5 bases). The germline V and J ends were trimmed by 0 bases and 0 bases, with 9 bases remaining between them. The V gene's germline CDR1 is SGHNT and CDR2 YYREEE (reference sequence). This CDR3 comprises 15 residues. CDR3 bases: TGTGCCAGCAGCTTGGACCGGGGGGTGAACACTGAAGCTTTCTTT. It is translated as CASSLDRGVNTEAFF.

A few counts support this clone. This chain joins TRBV7-2 and TRBJ2-5, with TRBD2 matching 14 bases. CDR3 length: 16 amino acids. V shed 5 bases, J shed 5 bases, and the junction held 7 bases outside the gene matches. Germline CDR1 SGHTA, CDR2 FQGNSA. The CDR3 protein is CASSPGTSGGWETQYF. The CDR3, as DNA: TGTGCCAGCAGCCCGGGGACTAGCGGGGGCTGGGAGACCCAGTACTTC. The full variable domain, rest sourced from reference TRBV7-2 and TRBJ2-5, is GAGVSQSPSNKVTEKGKDVELRCDPISGHTALYWYRQSLGQGLEFLIYFQGNSAPDKSGLPSDRFSAERTGGSVSTLTIQRTQQEDSAVYLCASSPGTSGGWETQYFGPGTRLLVL.

This clone was counted a few times. V usage is TRBV5-4 and J usage is TRBJ2-7; a weak D match, TRBD2 (6 bases). Germline CDR1 reads SGHNT; CDR2 reads YYREEE (reference sequence). The germline V and J ends were trimmed by 0 bases and 4 bases, with 14 bases remaining between them. The CDR3 is made up of 15 amino acids. CDR3 residues: CASSLAVADLYEQYF. The CDR3 region has the DNA TGTGCCAGCAGCTTGGCAGTAGCGGACCTTTACGAGCAGTACTTC.

The chain joins TRBV12-5 to TRBJ2-1; a weak D match, TRBD1 (5 bases). The CDR3 spans 14 residues. From germline, CDR1 is LGHNT and CDR2 FRNRAP. Trimming shortened V by 2 bases and J by 1 base, and 6 bases separated the two germline ends. This chain's CDR3 is CASGLSGSYNEQFF. DNA of the CDR3: TGTGCTAGTGGTTTGTCAGGGTCCTACAATGAGCAGTTCTTC.